This TCR beta chain was found in a study of OX40 agonist ivuxolimab in advanced cancers. The wider study: Clinicians treated patients with ivuxolimab, an agonistic anti-OX40 (CD134) antibody.

Notes on the study in general: The study found that CD8+ T cells averaged more expanded clones than CD4+. Both blood CD4+ and CD8+ T cells showed clonal growth by week 6 at 0.1 to 3.0 mg/kg. The specificity for antigen of the expanded peripheral T cells was not determined.

Trimming removed 5 bases from V and 0 bases from J, with 14 bases in between. The CDR3 is 15 residues long. Germline V gives CDR1 MDHEN, CDR2 SYDVKM. Here immunoSEQ multiplex PCR was the method, and the copy in TCRdb shows in-frame clones only, minus some. The sample gives about 78,000 clones, roughly 92% of which show up once; approximately 3% is in the top ten. Notes on this clone: What it recognizes is unknown.

This TCR came from an adult with an advanced solid tumor such as melanoma, head and neck, liver or kidney cancer. The chain joins TRBV28 to TRBJ2-7; perhaps TRBD1 as D (6 bases). The sample was CD4+ or CD8+ T cells sorted from blood, taken in a trial of the OX40 agonist ivuxolimab. CDR3 in amino acids: CASSRAWDNSYEQYF. CDR3 in DNA: TGTGCCAGCAGTAGGGCATGGGACAACTCCTACGAGCAGTACTTC.